These 27 T cell receptor beta chains share one sample of origin, sequenced in a study of siplizumab effects on memory and regulatory T cells. Clones were sequenced by immunoSEQ multiplex PCR, and TCRdb holds only the in-frame ones, with some missing. The table shows fewer than 110,000 clones, with nearly 95% occurring only once. Sequencing was carried out using non-Treg CD4+ T cells sorted from blood. Receptors were obtained from a human donor in good health.

The chain has TRBV19 and TRBJ1-2; 10 positions agree with TRBD1. The CDR3 is 14 amino acids. Germline CDR1 is LNHDA and CDR2 is SQIVND (reference sequence). With 4 bases clipped from V and 7 bases from J, the junction kept 6 bases outside the gene matches. In nucleotides, the CDR3 is TGTGCCAGTAGTAAGCGGGACAGGGGAACTGGCTACACCTTC. The encoded protein is CASSKRDRGTGYTF. Drawing the rest from reference TRBV19 and TRBJ1-2, the complete variable domain is DGGITQSPKYLFRKEGQNVTLSCEQNLNHDAMYWYRQDPGQGLRLIYYSQIVNDFQKGDIAEGYSVSREKKESFPLTVTSAQKNPTAFYLCASSKRDRGTGYTFGSGTRLTVV.

The chain employs TRBV4-1 and TRBJ1-2; perhaps TRBD1 as D (5 bases). Germline CDR1 reads MGHRA; CDR2 reads YSYEKL. This CDR3 region has 16 residues. V was clipped by 0 bases and J by 0 bases, with 11 bases between them. CDR3 coding DNA: TGCGCCAGCAGCCAAGAGGGAGGCAGGGCTAACTATGGCTACACCTTC. The encoded protein is CASSQEGGRANYGYTF.

The genes are TRBV4-2 and TRBJ1-5; D remains ambiguous. The germline V gene has CDR1 LGHNA and CDR2 YNFKEQ. V was cut by 4 bases and J by 2 bases, with 3 bases left in between. This CDR3 has 12 amino acids. CDR3: CASSLGNQPQHF. The DNA of the CDR3 is TGTGCCAGCAGCCTTGGCAATCAGCCCCAGCATTTT.

The J gene is TRBJ2-3, the V gene TRBV28; TRBD1 matches 9 bases. CDR1 is MDHEN and CDR2 is SYDVKM in the germline V gene. The CDR3 has 13 residues. Trimming took 9 bases from V and 5 from J; bases not matched to a gene: 6. This CDR3 is CASKTGGRDTQYF. Written as DNA, the CDR3 is TGTGCCAGTAAGACAGGGGGGAGAGATACGCAGTATTTT.

V is TRBV12-5 and J is TRBJ2-1; 7 bases line up with TRBD2. From germline, CDR1 is LGHNT and CDR2 FRNRAP. J lost 9 bases, V lost 5 bases, and 19 bases had no gene match. This CDR3 is built from 17 residues. CDR3 nucleotide sequence: TGTGCTAGTGGTCCCCTTGGGGCGGGAGCCATCAGTGGTGAGCAGTTCTTC. It translates to CASGPLGAGAISGEQFF.

This chain connects TRBV28 to TRBJ1-5, with a possible D match to TRBD1 (5 bases). The CDR3 runs 14 residues. Germline V gene data show CDR1 as MDHEN and CDR2 as SYDVKM. V was shortened by 9 bases and J by 1 base, with 13 bases between the two germline ends. The DNA of the CDR3 is TGTGCCAGTCTTTATGGGGGAAGCAATCAGCCCCAGCATTTT. Protein: CASLYGGSNQPQHF.

CDR3 loop: CASSQEVIQDSYYNEQFF. Here the CDR3 DNA reads TGCGCCAGCAGCCAAGAGGTGATCCAGGACAGTTATTACAATGAGCAGTTCTTC. The gene calls are TRBV4-1 and TRBJ2-1; perhaps TRBD1 as D (6 bases). Trimming shortened V by 0 bases and J by 4 bases, and 19 bases separated the two germline ends. CDR3 size: 18 residues. Germline V lookup: CDR1 MGHRA, CDR2 YSYEKL.

For this clone: A read error may produce the germline difference seen at one junction end. V is TRBV30 and J is TRBJ1-2; weak D call: TRBD1 (5 bases). Looked up from germline, CDR1 is GTSNPN and CDR2 is SVGIG (reference sequence). The CDR3 runs 12 residues. CDR3 DNA sequence: TGTGCCAGGAGGGTCAGGGAGGTTGGCTACACCTTC. The encoded protein is CARRVREVGYTF.

The J gene is TRBJ1-1, the V gene TRBV18, with D uncertain. Germline V gene sequence: CDR1 KGHSH, CDR2 LQKENI. V was cut by 4 bases and J by 1 base, with 22 bases left in between. The CDR3 runs to 18 residues. CDR3 bases: TGTGCCAGCTCACTAGATCACTGGGCAACGTCAAGGAACACTGAAGCTTTCTTT. The encoded protein is CASSLDHWATSRNTEAFF. The full variable domain, with the rest looked up from reference TRBV18 and TRBJ1-1, is NAGVMQNPRHLVRRRGQEARLRCSPMKGHSHVYWYRQLPEEGLKFMVYLQKENIIDESGMPKERFSAEFPKEGPSILRIQQVVRGDSAAYFCASSLDHWATSRNTEAFFGQGTRLTVV.

V gene TRBV5-4 combines with J gene TRBJ2-1, with D perhaps matching TRBD1 (5 bases). This CDR3 region has 15 residues. V was cut by 0 bases and J by 7 bases, with 14 bases left in between. Germline CDR1 reads SGHNT; CDR2 reads YYREEE (reference sequence). Here the CDR3 DNA reads TGTGCCAGCAGCTTGGGGCAGGGTGGATGGAATGAGCAGTTCTTC. Protein product: CASSLGQGGWNEQFF.

The gene calls are TRBV19 and TRBJ2-7; no clear D gene. The CDR3 extends over 14 amino acids. Germline V CDR1 and CDR2: LNHDA, SQIVND (reference sequence). Trimming removed 2 bases at V and 0 bases at J, with 8 bases between. CDR3 residues: CASSIRASSYEQYF. CDR3 nucleotides: TGTGCCAGTAGTATAAGAGCCAGCTCCTACGAGCAGTACTTC.

This chain uses TRBV5-1 with TRBJ2-7; D perhaps matches TRBD2 (5 bases). Trimming left V 0 bases short and J 2 bases short, with 15 bases between. This CDR3 contains 16 residues. From germline, CDR1 is SGHRS and CDR2 YFSETQ. In nucleotides, the CDR3 is TGCGCCAGCAGCTTGGCTTCAAGCGGAGGAGCCTACGAGCAGTACTTC. It yields the protein CASSLASSGGAYEQYF.

The chain recombines TRBV5-5 with TRBJ2-7, with D uncertain. Trimming removed 4 bases at V and 0 bases at J, with 14 bases between. This CDR3 is 15 amino acids long. CDR1 is SGHKS and CDR2 is YYEKEE in the germline V gene (reference sequence). The CDR3 protein is CASSPAAESSYEQYF. The CDR3 DNA is TGTGCCAGCAGCCCCGCCGCGGAAAGCTCCTACGAGCAGTACTTC.

This clone is a singleton in its sample. CDR3 coding DNA: TGTGCCAGCAGTGAGAAGCGGGACGTCCCATCTTTTTACAATGAGCAGTTCTTC. Its translation is CASSEKRDVPSFYNEQFF. The chain couples TRBV2 to TRBJ2-1; 7 positions agree with TRBD2. Trimming took 3 bases from V and 4 from J; bases not matched to a gene: 15. There are 18 residues in the CDR3. CDR1 is SNHLY, CDR2 FYNNEI, per germline.

V gene TRBV18 combines with J gene TRBJ2-5; D uncertain. The CDR3 extends over 13 amino acids. Trimming removed 0 bases from V and 5 bases from J, with 7 bases in between. Looked up from germline, CDR1 is KGHSH and CDR2 is LQKENI. In DNA form, the CDR3 reads TGTGCCAGCTCACCACCTACGAGGGAGACCCAGTACTTC. Translation: CASSPPTRETQYF.

This chain connects TRBV7-9 to TRBJ2-1; D perhaps matches TRBD1 (6 bases). CDR3 length: 13 amino acids. CDR1 is SEHNR, CDR2 FQNEAQ, per germline (reference sequence). The V and J ends lost 4 bases and 6 bases respectively, with 10 bases between them. The CDR3 DNA reads as TGTGCCAGCAGCTACCGGGACACCAATGAGCAGTTCTTC. This codes for CASSYRDTNEQFF.

The rearrangement uses TRBV7-9 and TRBJ2-7, with 11 bases lining up with TRBD2. CDR3 length: 17 amino acids. The germline V gene encodes CDR1 SEHNR and CDR2 FQNEAQ (reference sequence). V was pared by 6 bases and J by 5 bases, with 15 bases of the junction left unmatched. The DNA of the CDR3 is TGTGCCAGCAGGGGACGACTTGTGACTAGCGGGATCGACGAGCAGTACTTC. It is translated as CASRGRLVTSGIDEQYF.

The V and J genes are TRBV7-8 and TRBJ2-5, with D unclear. CDR1 is SGHVS, CDR2 FQNEAQ, per germline. The ends were cut back, 5 bases at V and 0 bases at J, with 7 bases in the middle. The CDR3 totals 13 residues. The chain's CDR3 is CASSARYQETQYF. The CDR3 nucleotides read TGTGCCAGCAGCGCGCGGTACCAAGAGACCCAGTACTTC.

V gene TRBV4-1 combines with J gene TRBJ2-1; 7 bases are shared with TRBD2. Unmatched junction bases numbered 7, after V lost 3 bases and J lost 5 bases. Germline lookup yields CDR1 MGHRA and CDR2 YSYEKL. The CDR3 covers 15 residues. The CDR3 DNA follows: TGCGCCAGCAGCCATGGGGAGCGGGGAGACAATGAGCAGTTCTTC. Encoded protein: CASSHGERGDNEQFF.

This clone was counted a single time. This chain connects TRBV18 to TRBJ1-1, with 8 bases matching TRBD1. The CDR3 is made up of 13 amino acids. V lost 3 bases to trimming and J lost 4 bases; unmatched junction nucleotides: 1. Germline V gives CDR1 KGHSH, CDR2 LQKENI. CDR3 protein: CASSPGQGTEAFF. CDR3 sequence (DNA): TGTGCCAGCTCACCCGGACAGGGCACTGAAGCTTTCTTT. Complete variable domain (other parts from reference TRBV18 and TRBJ1-1): NAGVMQNPRHLVRRRGQEARLRCSPMKGHSHVYWYRQLPEEGLKFMVYLQKENIIDESGMPKERFSAEFPKEGPSILRIQQVVRGDSAAYFCASSPGQGTEAFFGQGTRLTVV.

This clone appeared a single time. This chain connects TRBV7-2 to TRBJ1-5; unclear D gene. The CDR3 has 13 amino acids. The germline gives CDR1 SGHTA, CDR2 FQGNSA. V was pared by 1 base and J by 4 bases, with 5 bases between. CDR3 coding DNA: TGTGCCAGCAGCTTAGGACTTAATCAGCCCCAGCATTTT. Residues: CASSLGLNQPQHF.

The CDR3, as DNA: TGTGCCAGCAGCTCCCGCGGACAGGTGAACACTGAAGCTTTCTTT. Translation gives CASSSRGQVNTEAFF. The J gene is TRBJ1-1, the V gene TRBV7-8; 7 bases are a match to TRBD1. Losses at the gene ends were 4 bases for V and 0 bases for J; bases not matched to a gene: 5. Looked up from germline, CDR1 is SGHVS and CDR2 is FQNEAQ. This CDR3 has 15 amino acids.

The chain employs TRBV19 and TRBJ1-2; D is possibly TRBD1 (5 bases). V was trimmed by 7 bases and J by 6 bases, leaving 12 bases between them. The CDR3 is 12 amino acids. Germline V gene lookup returns CDR1 LNHDA and CDR2 SQIVND (reference sequence). The CDR3 here is CASNNGGNGYTF. For the CDR3, the DNA is TGTGCCAGTAATAATGGGGGAAATGGCTACACCTTC. Combining the CDR3 with reference TRBV19 and TRBJ1-2 gives the whole variable domain DGGITQSPKYLFRKEGQNVTLSCEQNLNHDAMYWYRQDPGQGLRLIYYSQIVNDFQKGDIAEGYSVSREKKESFPLTVTSAQKNPTAFYLCASNNGGNGYTFGSGTRLTVV.

The chain joins TRBV15 to TRBJ2-2, with 7 nucleotides matching TRBD1. Trimming cost V 8 bases and J 2 bases; bases outside gene matches: 5. This CDR3 comprises 14 residues. Germline CDR1 reads LNHNV; CDR2 reads YYDKDF (reference sequence). CDR3 nucleotide sequence: TGTGCCACCGGCGCAGGGGGAAACACCGGGGAGCTGTTTTTT. Translating it yields CATGAGGNTGELFF.

The chain recombines TRBV5-1 with TRBJ2-7, with TRBD2 identical over 11 bases. CDR3 length equals 15 residues. The germline CDR1 and CDR2 sequences are SGHRS and YFSETQ. The J segment lost 3 bases and the V segment lost 4 bases, leaving 6 bases of the junction unmatched. This CDR3 reads CASSVSSGRYYEQYF. DNA of the CDR3: TGCGCCAGCAGCGTGTCTAGCGGGAGGTACTACGAGCAGTACTTC.

V gene TRBV28 combines with J gene TRBJ1-2; D may be TRBD1 (5 bases). Germline V CDR1 and CDR2: MDHEN, SYDVKM. Deletions cut 5 bases from V and 4 bases from J, with 17 bases between. The CDR3 totals 15 residues. The CDR3 DNA sequence: TGTGCCAGCAGTCCTCAGACAGCGGGAGGCTATGGCTACACCTTC. This translates into CASSPQTAGGYGYTF.

The V gene is TRBV6-1, the J gene TRBJ2-7; TRBD1 agrees at 8 bases. The J segment lost 0 bases and the V segment lost 2 bases, leaving 15 bases of the junction unmatched. This CDR3 has 19 residues. CDR1 MNHNS and CDR2 SASEGT come from the germline V gene. CDR3: CASSEYSGWTGTLSYEQYF. Written as DNA, the CDR3 is TGTGCCAGCAGTGAATACTCCGGTTGGACAGGGACACTCTCCTACGAGCAGTACTTC.